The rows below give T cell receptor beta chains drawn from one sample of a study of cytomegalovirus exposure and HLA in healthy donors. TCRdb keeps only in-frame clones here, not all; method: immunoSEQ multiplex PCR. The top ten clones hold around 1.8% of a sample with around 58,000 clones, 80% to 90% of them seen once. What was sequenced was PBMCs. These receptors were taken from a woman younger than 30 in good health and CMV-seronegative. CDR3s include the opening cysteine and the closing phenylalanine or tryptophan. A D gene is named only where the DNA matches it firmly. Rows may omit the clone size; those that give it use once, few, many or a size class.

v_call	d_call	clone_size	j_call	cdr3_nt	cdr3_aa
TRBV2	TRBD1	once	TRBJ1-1	TGTGCCAGCAGCAAAAACAGGGGGTCGAACACTGAAGCTTTCTTT	CASSKNRGSNTEAFF
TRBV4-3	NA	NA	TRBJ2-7	TGCGCCAGCAGCCAAGAGGGGGAGGAGGCCTACGAGCAGTACTTC	CASSQEGEEAYEQYF
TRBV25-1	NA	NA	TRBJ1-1	TGTGCCAGCAGTGAGTTAGGAGGGGCTGGTGAAGCTTTCTTT	CASSELGGAGEAFF
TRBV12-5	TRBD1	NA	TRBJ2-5	TGTGCTAGTGGTACCAGGACAGGCGAAGAGACCCAGTACTTC	CASGTRTGEETQYF
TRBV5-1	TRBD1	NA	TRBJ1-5	TGCGCCAGCAGCTTGGAGGGACAGAGCAATCAGCCCCAGCATTTT	CASSLEGQSNQPQHF
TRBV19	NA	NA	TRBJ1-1	TGTGCCAGTAGTCACCGGGACATAAGGACTGAAGCTTTCTTT	CASSHRDIRTEAFF
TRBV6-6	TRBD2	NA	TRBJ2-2	TGTGCCACGCGTGGGGGAGGGCCGAACACCGGGGAGCTGTTTTTT	CATRGGGPNTGELFF
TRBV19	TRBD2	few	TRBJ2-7	TGTGCCAGTAGTCGTTCCGGGACTAGCGGGGATCTAAGCTCCTACGAGCAGTACTTC	CASSRSGTSGDLSSYEQYF
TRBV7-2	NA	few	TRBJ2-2	TGTGCCAGCAGCCGAGGCAACGGGAACACCGGGGAGCTGTTTTTT	CASSRGNGNTGELFF
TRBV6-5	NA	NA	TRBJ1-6	TGTGCCAGCAGTTACGGAGCTGCACCCCTCCACTTT	CASSYGAAPLHF
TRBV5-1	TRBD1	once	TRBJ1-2	TGCGCCAGCAGCGACACGACCGGGACAGGGGTCGGCTACACCTTC	CASSDTTGTGVGYTF
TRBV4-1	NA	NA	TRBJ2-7	TGCGCCAGCAGCCAAACGGGACTCTCCTACGAGCAGTACTTC	CASSQTGLSYEQYF
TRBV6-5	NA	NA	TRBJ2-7	TGTGCCAGCAGTTACTCGAGGGTTTTAGAGCAGTACTTC	CASSYSRVLEQYF
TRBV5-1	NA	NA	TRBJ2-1	TGCGCCAGCAGCTCCAGCGGGTATGAGCAGTTCTTC	CASSSSGYEQFF
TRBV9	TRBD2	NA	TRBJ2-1	TGTGCCAGCAGCGGCGGGACTAGCGGGAGTTGGGAGCAGTTCTTC	CASSGGTSGSWEQFF
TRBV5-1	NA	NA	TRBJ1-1	TGCGCCAGCAGCTTCAGGCAGGGTACCCCTGAAGCTTTCTTT	CASSFRQGTPEAFF
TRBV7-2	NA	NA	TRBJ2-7	TGTGCCAGCAGCTTAGCGTCGAGAAACGAGCAGTACTTC	CASSLASRNEQYF
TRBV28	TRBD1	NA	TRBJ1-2	TGTGCCAGCAGTACCGGGACAGGGGACTATGGCTACACCTTC	CASSTGTGDYGYTF
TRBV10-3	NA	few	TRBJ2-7	TGTGCCATCGCACAATTGCCGGGAAAAAGGGCCTACGAGCAGTACTTC	CAIAQLPGKRAYEQYF
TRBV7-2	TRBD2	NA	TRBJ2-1	TGTGCCAGCAGCTCTATGGCGGGGGAGTACAATGAGCAGTTCTTC	CASSSMAGEYNEQFF
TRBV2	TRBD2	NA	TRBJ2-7	TGTGCCAGCAGTGAAACCCCGACTAGCGCCCGAATGGTTAGGAACGAGCAGTACTTC	CASSETPTSARMVRNEQYF
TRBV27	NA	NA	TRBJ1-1	TGTGCCAGCAGTTTAAACAGGGACCCAAACACTGAAGCTTTCTTT	CASSLNRDPNTEAFF
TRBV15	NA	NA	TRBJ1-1	TGTGCCACCAGCAGAGATCAGTCCACTGAAGCTTTCTTT	CATSRDQSTEAFF
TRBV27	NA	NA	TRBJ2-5	TGTGCCAGCAGAAGGAGCCCCTCGCAAGAGACCCAGTACTTC	CASRRSPSQETQYF
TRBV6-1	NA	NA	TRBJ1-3	TGTGCCAGCAGTATAAAGGCGGCTGGAAACACCATATATTTT	CASSIKAAGNTIYF
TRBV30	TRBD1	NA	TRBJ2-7	TGTGCCTTCACCGGTGGACAGGGGGCCTACGAGCAGTACTTC	CAFTGGQGAYEQYF
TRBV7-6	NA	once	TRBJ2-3	TGTGCCAGCAGCTTAGGGGGGCGGGCCCGCACAGATACGCAGTATTTT	CASSLGGRARTDTQYF
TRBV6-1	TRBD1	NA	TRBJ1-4	TGTGCCAGCAGTGCTTGGGGACAGGGATATGAAAAACTGTTTTTT	CASSAWGQGYEKLFF
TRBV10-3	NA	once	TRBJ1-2	TGTGCCATCAGTGCCACCACGACAGCTAACTATGGCTATACCTTC	CAISATTTANYGYTF
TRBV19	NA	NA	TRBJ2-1	TGTGCCTCGGGACATCGGATAAATGAGCAGTTCTTC	CASGHRINEQFF
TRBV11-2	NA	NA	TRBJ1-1	TGTGCCAGCAGCTTAATAAGGGGAACCCCTGAAGCTTTCTTT	CASSLIRGTPEAFF
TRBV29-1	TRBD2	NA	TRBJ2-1	TGCAGCGTTCCGGGAGGGGCCTACAATGAGCAGTTCTTC	CSVPGGAYNEQFF
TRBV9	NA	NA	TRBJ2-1	TGTGCCAGCAGCGTAGCTCTAGGGGTCAATGAGCAGTTCTTC	CASSVALGVNEQFF
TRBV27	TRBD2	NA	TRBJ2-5	TGTGCCAGCAGAAGCGGGGACGGTCTATATGAGACCCAGTACTTC	CASRSGDGLYETQYF
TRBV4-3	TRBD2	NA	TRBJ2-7	TGCGCCAGCAGCTTACGAGCGTGGGGGGGGACGGGGTACGAGCAGTACTTC	CASSLRAWGGTGYEQYF
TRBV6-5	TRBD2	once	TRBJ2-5	TGTGCCAGCAGTTACGAGCGGGGAGAAGAGACCCAGTACTTC	CASSYERGEETQYF
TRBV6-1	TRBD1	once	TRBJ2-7	TGTGCCAGCAGTGAAGCTTGGACAGGGGTAACCTACGAGCAGTACTTC	CASSEAWTGVTYEQYF
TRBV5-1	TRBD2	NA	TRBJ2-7	TGCGCCAGCAGCTTAGGGACTAGCGGGGCCTACGAGCAGTACTTC	CASSLGTSGAYEQYF
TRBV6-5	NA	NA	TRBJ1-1	TGTGCCAGCAGTTACTATAGGACAAGACACACTGAAGCTTTCTTT	CASSYYRTRHTEAFF
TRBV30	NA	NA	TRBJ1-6	TGTGCCTGGAGTGTACGAGCGCTTGGTTCACCCCTCCACTTT	CAWSVRALGSPLHF
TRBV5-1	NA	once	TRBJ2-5	TGCGCCAGCAGCTTTGGGCAGGGAGAGACCCAGTACTTC	CASSFGQGETQYF
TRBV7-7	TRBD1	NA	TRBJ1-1	TGTGCCAGCAGCACTACTCCCGGGACAGGGGTCACTGAAGCTTTCTTT	CASSTTPGTGVTEAFF
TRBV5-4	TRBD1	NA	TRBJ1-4	TGTGCCAGCAGCGTCAACAGGGGCACGGATGAAAAACTGTTTTTT	CASSVNRGTDEKLFF
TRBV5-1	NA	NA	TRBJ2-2	TGCGCCAGCAGCTTGACATCAGGGGAAACCGGGGAGCTGTTTTTT	CASSLTSGETGELFF
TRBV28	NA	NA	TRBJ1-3	TGTGCCAGCAGAGGGGGAGTAAACACCATATATTTT	CASRGGVNTIYF
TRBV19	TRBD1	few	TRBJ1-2	TGTGCCAGTAGTTCGACAGGGGGCGACTATGGCTACACCTTC	CASSSTGGDYGYTF
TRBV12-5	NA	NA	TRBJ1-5	TGTGCTAGTGGTTTGGTAGGGAGTTCTACGAGCAATCAGCCCCAGCATTTT	CASGLVGSSTSNQPQHF
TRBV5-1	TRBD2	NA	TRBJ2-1	TGCGCCAGCAAAGGAGGAAGCGGGAGCTTTTCCTACAATGAGCAGTTCTTC	CASKGGSGSFSYNEQFF
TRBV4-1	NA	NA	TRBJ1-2	TGCGCCAGCAGCCTATATGGATCAGTTAGCTACGAAGGCTACACCTTC	CASSLYGSVSYEGYTF
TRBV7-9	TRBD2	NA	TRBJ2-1	TGTGCCAGCAGCTTGGGGACTAGCGGGATGGAGCCCTACAATGAGCAGTTCTTC	CASSLGTSGMEPYNEQFF
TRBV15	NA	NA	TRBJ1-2	TGTGCCACCCACCCGGCGGGTACCTATGGCTACACCTTC	CATHPAGTYGYTF
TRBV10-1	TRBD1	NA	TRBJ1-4	TGCGCCAGCACCGGATTGGGGAAGGACAGGGTGTGTAATGAAAAACTGTTTTTT	CASTGLGKDRVCNEKLFF
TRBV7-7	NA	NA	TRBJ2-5	TGTGCTAGCAGCTCCCAGTTACAAGAGACCCAGTACTTC	CASSSQLQETQYF
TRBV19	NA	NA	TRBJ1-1	TGTGCCACCTCAGCGGACAGTACCAACACTGAAGCTTTCTTT	CATSADSTNTEAFF